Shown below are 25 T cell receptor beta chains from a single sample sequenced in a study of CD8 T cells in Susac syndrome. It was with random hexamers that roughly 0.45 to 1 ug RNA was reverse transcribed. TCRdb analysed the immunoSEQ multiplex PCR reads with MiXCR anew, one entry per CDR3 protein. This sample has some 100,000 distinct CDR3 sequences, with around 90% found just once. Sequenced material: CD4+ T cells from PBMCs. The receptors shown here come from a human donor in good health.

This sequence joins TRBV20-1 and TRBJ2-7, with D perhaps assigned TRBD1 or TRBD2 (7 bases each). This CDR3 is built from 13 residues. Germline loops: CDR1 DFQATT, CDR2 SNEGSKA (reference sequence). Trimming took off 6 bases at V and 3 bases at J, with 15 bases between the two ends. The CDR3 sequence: CSAQGGASYEQYF. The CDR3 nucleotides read TGCAGTGCCCAGGGGGGGGCTAGCTACGAGCAGTACTTC.

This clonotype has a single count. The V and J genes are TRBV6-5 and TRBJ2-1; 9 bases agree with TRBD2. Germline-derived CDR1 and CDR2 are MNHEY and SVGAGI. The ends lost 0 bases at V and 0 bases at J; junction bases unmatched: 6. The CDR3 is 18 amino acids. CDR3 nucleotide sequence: TGTGCCAGCAGTTACTCGACCCAGACTAGCGGCTCCTACAATGAGCAGTTCTTC. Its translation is CASSYSTQTSGSYNEQFF.

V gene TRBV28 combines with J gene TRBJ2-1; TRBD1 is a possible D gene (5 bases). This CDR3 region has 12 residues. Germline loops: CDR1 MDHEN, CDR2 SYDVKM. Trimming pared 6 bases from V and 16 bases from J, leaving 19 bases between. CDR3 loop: CASRPRQGKGFF. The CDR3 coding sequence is TGTGCCAGCAGACCCCGTCAGGGTAAGGGATTCTTC.

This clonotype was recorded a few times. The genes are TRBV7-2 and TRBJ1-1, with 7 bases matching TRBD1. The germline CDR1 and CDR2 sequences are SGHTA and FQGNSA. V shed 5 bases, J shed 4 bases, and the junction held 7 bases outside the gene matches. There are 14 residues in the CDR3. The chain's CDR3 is CASSPQGVGTEAFF. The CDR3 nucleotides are TGTGCCAGCAGCCCCCAGGGGGTAGGCACTGAAGCTTTCTTT.

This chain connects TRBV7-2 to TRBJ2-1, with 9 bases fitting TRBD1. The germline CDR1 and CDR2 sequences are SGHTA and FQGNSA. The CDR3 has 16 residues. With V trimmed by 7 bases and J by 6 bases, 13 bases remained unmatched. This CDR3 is CASTSTGTGFFNEQFF. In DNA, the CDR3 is TGTGCCAGCACCTCCACCGGGACAGGGTTTTTCAATGAGCAGTTCTTC.

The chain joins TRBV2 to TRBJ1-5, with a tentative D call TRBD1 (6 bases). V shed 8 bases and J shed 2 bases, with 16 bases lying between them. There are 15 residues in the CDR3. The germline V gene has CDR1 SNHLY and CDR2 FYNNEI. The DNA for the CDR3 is TGTGCCAGCCGGCGGGGGGGCAGTGGCAATCAGCCCCAGCATTTT. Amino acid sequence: CASRRGGSGNQPQHF.

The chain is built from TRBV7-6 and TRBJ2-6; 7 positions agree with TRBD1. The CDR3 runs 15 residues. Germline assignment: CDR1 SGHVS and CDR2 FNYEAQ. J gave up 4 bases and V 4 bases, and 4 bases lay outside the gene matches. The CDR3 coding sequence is TGTGCCAGCAGCTCCAGGGGGACCGGGGCCAACGTCCTGACTTTC. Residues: CASSSRGTGANVLTF.

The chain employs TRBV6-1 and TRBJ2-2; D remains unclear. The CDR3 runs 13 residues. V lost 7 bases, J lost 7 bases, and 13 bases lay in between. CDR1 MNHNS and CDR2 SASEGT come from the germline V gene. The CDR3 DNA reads TGTGCCAGCACCCGGGTTAAGAACGGGGAGCTGTTTTTT. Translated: CASTRVKNGELFF.

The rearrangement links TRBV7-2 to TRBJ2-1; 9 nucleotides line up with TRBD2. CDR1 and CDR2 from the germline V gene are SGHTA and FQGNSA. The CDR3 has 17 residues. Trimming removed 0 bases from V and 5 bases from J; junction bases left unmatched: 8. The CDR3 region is CASSLAGGERGDNEQFF. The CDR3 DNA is TGTGCCAGCAGCTTAGCGGGCGGGGAGCGGGGGGACAATGAGCAGTTCTTC.

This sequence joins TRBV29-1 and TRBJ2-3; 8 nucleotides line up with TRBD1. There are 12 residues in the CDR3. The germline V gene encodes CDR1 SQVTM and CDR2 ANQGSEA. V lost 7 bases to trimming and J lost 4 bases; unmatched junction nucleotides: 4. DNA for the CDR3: TGCAGCGGGAGACAGGGGCCAGATACGCAGTATTTT. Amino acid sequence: CSGRQGPDTQYF.

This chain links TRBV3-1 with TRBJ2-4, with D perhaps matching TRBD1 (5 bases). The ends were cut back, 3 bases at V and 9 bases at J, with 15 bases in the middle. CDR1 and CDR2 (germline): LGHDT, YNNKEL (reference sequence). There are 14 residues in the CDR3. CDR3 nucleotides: TGTGCCAGCAGCCACGACCAGGGAATAGGCATTCAGTACTTC. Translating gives CASSHDQGIGIQYF.

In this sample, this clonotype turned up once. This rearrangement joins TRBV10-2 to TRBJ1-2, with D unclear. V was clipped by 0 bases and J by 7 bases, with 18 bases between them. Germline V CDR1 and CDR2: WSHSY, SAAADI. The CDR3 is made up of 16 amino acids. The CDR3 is CASSESYRAPAGGYTF. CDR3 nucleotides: TGCGCCAGCAGTGAGTCTTATCGCGCCCCTGCCGGTGGCTACACCTTC.

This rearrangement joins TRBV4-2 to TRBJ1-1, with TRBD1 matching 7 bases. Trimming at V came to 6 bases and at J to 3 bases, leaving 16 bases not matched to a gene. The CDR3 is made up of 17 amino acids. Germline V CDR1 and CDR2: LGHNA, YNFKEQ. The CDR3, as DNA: TGTGCCAGCAGACGAGGACAGGAGCCACACCTTTACACTGAAGCTTTCTTT. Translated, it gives CASRRGQEPHLYTEAFF.

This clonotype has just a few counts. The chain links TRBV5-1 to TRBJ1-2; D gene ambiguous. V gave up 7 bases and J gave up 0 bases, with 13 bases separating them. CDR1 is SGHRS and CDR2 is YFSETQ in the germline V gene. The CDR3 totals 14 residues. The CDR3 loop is CASGREQTNYGYTF. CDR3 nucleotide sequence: TGCGCCAGCGGTAGAGAACAGACTAACTATGGCTACACCTTC.

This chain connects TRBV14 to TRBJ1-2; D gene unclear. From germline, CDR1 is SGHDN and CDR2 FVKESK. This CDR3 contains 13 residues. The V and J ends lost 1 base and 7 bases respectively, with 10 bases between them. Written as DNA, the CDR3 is TGTGCCAGCAGCCAAGCCAAGGCGGGTGGCTACACCTTC. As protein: CASSQAKAGGYTF.

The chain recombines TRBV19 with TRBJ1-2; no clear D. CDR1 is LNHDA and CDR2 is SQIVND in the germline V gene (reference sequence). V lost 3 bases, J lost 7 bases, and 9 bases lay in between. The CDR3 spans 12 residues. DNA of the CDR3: TGTGCCAGTAGTATCAGGCCCGGTGGCTACACCTTC. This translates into CASSIRPGGYTF.

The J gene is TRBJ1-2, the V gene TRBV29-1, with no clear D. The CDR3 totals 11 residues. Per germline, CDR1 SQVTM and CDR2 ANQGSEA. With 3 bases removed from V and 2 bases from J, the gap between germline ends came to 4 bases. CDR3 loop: CSVDYNYGYTF. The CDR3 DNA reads TGCAGCGTTGATTACAACTATGGCTACACCTTC.

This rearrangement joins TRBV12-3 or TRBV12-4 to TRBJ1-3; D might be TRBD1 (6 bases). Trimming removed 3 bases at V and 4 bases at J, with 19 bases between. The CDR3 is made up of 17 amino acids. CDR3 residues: CASSFGLGALSGNTIYF. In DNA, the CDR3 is TGTGCCAGCAGTTTTGGTCTGGGGGCTTTATCCGGAAACACCATATATTTT.

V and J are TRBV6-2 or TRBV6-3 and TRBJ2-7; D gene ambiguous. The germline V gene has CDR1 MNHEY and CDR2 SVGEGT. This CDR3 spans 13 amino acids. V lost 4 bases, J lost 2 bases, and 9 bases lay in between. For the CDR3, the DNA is TGTGCCAGCAGTTGGGTCAGCCCCTACGAGCAGTACTTC. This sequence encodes CASSWVSPYEQYF.

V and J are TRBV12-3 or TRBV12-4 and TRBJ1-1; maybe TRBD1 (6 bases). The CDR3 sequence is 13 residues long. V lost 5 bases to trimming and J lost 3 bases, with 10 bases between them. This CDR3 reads CASSLGGDTEAFF. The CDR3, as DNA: TGTGCCAGCAGTCTAGGGGGGGACACTGAAGCTTTCTTT.

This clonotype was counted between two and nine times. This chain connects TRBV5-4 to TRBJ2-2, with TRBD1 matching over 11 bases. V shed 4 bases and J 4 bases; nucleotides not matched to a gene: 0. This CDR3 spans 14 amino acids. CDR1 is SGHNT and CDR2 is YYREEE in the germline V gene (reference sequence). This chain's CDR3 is CASSGTGGTGELFF. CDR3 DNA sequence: TGTGCCAGCAGCGGGACAGGGGGCACCGGGGAGCTGTTTTTT.

The CDR3 DNA follows: TGTGCCAGCAGCGGGAAAGCCGGGACAGGGATATACGAGCAGTACTTC. Translating it yields CASSGKAGTGIYEQYF. The V call is TRBV7-8, the J call TRBJ2-7, with 9 nucleotides matching TRBD1. J gave up 4 bases and V 5 bases, and 12 bases lay outside the gene matches. Germline V gene lookup returns CDR1 SGHVS and CDR2 FQNEAQ. This CDR3 contains 16 residues.

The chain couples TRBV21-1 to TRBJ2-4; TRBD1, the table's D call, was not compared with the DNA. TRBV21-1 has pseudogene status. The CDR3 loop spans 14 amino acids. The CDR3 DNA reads TGTGCCAGCAGCGGGGGCAGGGAATACGGCATTCAGTACTTC. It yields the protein CASSGGREYGIQYF.

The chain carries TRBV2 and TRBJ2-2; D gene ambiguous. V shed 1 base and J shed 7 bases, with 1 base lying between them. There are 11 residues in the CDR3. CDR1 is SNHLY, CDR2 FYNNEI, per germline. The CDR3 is CASSEVGELFF. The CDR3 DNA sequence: TGTGCCAGCAGTGAAGTCGGGGAGCTGTTTTTT.

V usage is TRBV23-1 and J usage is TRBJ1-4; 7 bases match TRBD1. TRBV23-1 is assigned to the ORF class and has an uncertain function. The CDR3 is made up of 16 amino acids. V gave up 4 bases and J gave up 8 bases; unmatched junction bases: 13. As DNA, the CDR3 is TGCGCCAGCAGTCTCCCCGGGAGGGGGCGCCGAGAAAAACTGTTTTTT. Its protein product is CASSLPGRGRREKLFF.